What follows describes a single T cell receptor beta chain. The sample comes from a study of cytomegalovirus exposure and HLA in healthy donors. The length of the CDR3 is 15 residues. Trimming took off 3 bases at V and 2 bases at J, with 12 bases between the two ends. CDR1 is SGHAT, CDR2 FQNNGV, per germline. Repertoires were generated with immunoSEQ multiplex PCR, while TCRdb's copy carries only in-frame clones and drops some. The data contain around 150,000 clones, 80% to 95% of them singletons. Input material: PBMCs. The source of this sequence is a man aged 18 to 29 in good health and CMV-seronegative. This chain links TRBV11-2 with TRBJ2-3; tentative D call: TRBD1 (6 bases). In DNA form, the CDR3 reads TGTGCCAGCAGCTTCTTTACAGGGCACACAGATACGCAGTATTTT. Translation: CASSFFTGHTDTQYF.